The sequence of this T cell receptor beta chain was determined in a study of early T cells in non-severe SARS-CoV-2 infection. This clonotype was detected ten times or more. This CDR3 region has 14 residues. V was shortened by 4 bases and J by 5 bases, with 14 bases between the two germline ends. Germline V CDR1 and CDR2: PRHDT, FYEKMQ (reference sequence). TCRdb fed the 5' RACE reads into MiXCR, producing one record per CDR3 protein. The sample includes approximately 99,000 distinct CDR3 sequences, 9.5% to 13% seen only once; the top ten take around 3.2%. The specimen sequenced was whole blood. V gene TRBV13 combines with J gene TRBJ1-2; D is possibly TRBD1 (6 bases). The source of this sequence is an adult who was a healthcare worker with PCR-confirmed SARS-CoV-2 infection or an uninfected control (not recorded which). DNA for the CDR3: TGTGCCAGCAGCTCCCGGACAGCCCCTTATGGCTACACCTTC. Protein product: CASSSRTAPYGYTF.